This entry features one TCR beta chain sequence. Antigen: not known. The entry originates in a study of cytomegalovirus exposure and HLA in healthy donors. General observations from the study: In a later analysis, the majority of CMV-associated beta chains seemingly showed HLA restriction. With later analysis, a missense DCLRE1C variant became linked to TCR beta V- and J-gene trimming.

PCR primers comprised 60 Vbeta and 13 Jbeta primers. TCRdb's copy holds only in-frame clones and misses some; the assay was immunoSEQ multiplex PCR. The ten top clones account for around 1.6%, within a sample of tens of thousands of clones. V dropped 2 bases and J dropped 8; count of bases not matched to a gene: 9. Germline V CDR1 and CDR2: SNHLY, FYNNEI. This CDR3 has 15 residues. Participants comprised healthy donors of bone marrow. The sequence derives from a woman aged 55-69 years in good health and CMV-seronegative. Sequencing was carried out using PBMCs. This chain uses TRBV2 with TRBJ2-1; TRBD1 agrees at 7 bases. The CDR3 here is CASSERQGRGDEQFF. CDR3 coding DNA: TGTGCCAGCAGTGAAAGACAGGGCCGTGGGGATGAGCAGTTCTTC. Combining the CDR3 with reference TRBV2 and TRBJ2-1 gives the whole variable domain EPEVTQTPSHQVTQMGQEVILRCVPISNHLYFYWYRQILGQKVEFLVSFYNNEISEKSEIFDDQFSVERPDGSNFTLKIRSTKLEDSAMYFCASSERQGRGDEQFFGPGTRLTVL.